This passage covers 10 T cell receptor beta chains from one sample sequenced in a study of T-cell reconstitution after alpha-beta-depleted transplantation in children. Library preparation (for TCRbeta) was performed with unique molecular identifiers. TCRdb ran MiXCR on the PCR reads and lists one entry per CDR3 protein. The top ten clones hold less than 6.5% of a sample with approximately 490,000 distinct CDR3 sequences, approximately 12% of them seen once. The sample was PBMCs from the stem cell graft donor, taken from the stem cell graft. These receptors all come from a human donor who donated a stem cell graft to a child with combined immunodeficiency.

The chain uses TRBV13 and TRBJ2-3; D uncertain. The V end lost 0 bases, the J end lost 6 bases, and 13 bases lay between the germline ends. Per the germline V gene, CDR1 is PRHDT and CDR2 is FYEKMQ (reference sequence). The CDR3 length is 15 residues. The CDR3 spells CASSLGNGPRDTQYF. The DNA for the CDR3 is TGTGCCAGCAGCTTAGGCAACGGTCCGCGCGATACGCAGTATTTT.

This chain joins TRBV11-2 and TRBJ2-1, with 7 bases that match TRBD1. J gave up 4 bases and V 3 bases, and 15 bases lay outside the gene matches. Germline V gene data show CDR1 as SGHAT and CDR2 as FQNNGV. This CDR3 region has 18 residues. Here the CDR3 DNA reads TGTGCCAGCAGCTTCCCAGGGTGGGGACAGAAGAATTACAATGAGCAGTTCTTC. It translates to CASSFPGWGQKNYNEQFF.

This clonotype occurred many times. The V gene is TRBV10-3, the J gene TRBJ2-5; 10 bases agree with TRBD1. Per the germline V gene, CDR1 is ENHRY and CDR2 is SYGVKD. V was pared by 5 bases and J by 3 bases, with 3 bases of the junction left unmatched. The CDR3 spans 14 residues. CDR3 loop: CAISTGTGEETQYF. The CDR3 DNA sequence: TGTGCCATCAGTACCGGGACAGGGGAAGAGACCCAGTACTTC.

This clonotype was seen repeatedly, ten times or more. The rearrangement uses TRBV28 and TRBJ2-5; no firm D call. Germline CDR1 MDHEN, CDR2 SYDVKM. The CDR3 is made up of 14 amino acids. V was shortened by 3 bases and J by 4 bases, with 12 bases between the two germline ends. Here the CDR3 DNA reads TGTGCCAGCAGTTTTCTCCAGTCCGCAGAGACCCAGTACTTC. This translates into CASSFLQSAETQYF.

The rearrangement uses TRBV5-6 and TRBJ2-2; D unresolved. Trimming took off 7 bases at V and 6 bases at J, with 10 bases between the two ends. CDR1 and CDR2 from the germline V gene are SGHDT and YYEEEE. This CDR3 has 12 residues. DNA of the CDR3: TGTGCCAGCGGCCTACGGCCCGGGGAGCTGTTTTTT. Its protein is CASGLRPGELFF. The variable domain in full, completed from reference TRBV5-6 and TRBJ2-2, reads DAGVTQSPTHLIKTRGQQVTLRCSPKSGHDTVSWYQQALGQGPQFIFQYYEEEERQRGNFPDRFSGHQFPNYSSELNVNALLLGDSALYLCASGLRPGELFFGEGSRLTVL.

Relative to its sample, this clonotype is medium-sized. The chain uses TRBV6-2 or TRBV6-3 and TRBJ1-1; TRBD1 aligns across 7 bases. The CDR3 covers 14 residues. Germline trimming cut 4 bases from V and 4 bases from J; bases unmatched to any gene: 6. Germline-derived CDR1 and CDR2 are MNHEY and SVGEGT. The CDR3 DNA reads TGTGCCAGCAGTTCAACAGGGGAGGTCACTGAAGCTTTCTTT. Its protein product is CASSSTGEVTEAFF.

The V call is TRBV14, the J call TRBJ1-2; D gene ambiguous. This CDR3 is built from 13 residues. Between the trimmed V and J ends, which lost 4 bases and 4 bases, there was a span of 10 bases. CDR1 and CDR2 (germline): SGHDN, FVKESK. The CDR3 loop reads CASSPSYSYGYTF. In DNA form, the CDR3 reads TGTGCCAGCAGCCCGTCCTACAGCTATGGCTACACCTTC.

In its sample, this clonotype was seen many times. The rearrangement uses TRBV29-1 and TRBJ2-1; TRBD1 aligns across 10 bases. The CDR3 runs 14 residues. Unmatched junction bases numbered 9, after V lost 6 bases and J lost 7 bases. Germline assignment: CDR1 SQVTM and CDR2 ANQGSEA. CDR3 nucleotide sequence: TGCAGCGTCGTGGGACAGGGGTTGAGGAATGAGCAGTTCTTC. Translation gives CSVVGQGLRNEQFF.

As DNA, the CDR3 is TGTGCCAGCAGCCTGGCGGGGACAAACGATTACGAGCAGTACTTC. Its protein is CASSLAGTNDYEQYF. The V gene is TRBV3-1, the J gene TRBJ2-7; D possibly matches TRBD1 or TRBD2 (6 bases each). There are 15 residues in the CDR3. Germline CDR1 is LGHDT and CDR2 is YNNKEL (reference sequence). V lost 4 bases and J 4 bases, leaving 17 bases between the germline ends.

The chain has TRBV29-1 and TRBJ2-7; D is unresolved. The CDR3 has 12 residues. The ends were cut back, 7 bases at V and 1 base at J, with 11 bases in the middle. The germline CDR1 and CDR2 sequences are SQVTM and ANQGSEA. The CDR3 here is CSATVASYEQYF. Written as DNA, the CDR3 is TGCAGCGCGACGGTAGCATCCTACGAGCAGTACTTC.